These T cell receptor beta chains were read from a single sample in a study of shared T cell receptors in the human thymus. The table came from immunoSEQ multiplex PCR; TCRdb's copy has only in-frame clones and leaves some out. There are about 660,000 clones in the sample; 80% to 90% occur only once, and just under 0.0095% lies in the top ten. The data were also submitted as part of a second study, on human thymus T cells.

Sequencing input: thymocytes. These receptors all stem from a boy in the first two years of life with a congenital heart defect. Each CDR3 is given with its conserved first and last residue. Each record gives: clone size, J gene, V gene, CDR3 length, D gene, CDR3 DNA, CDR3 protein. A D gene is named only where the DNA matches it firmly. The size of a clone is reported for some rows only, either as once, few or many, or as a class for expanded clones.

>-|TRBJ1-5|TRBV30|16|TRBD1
TGTGCCTGGAGTGGGTACAGGGGGCCGAGTGATCAGCCCCAGCATTTT
CAWSGYRGPSDQPQHF
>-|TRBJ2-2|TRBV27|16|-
TGTGCCAGCAGTTCCGACATAGCGATCGAGACCGGGGAGCTGTTTTTT
CASSSDIAIETGELFF
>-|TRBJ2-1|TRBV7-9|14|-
TGTGCCAGCAGCCGGATAGGGAGCTACAATGAGCAGTTCTTC
CASSRIGSYNEQFF
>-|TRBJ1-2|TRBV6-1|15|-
TGTGCCAGCAGTCTGAGGACAGCCCGGAACTATGGCTACACCTTC
CASSLRTARNYGYTF
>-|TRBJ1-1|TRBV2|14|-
TGTGCCAGCAGTGTTATTCCCCGGAACACTGAAGCTTTCTTT
CASSVIPRNTEAFF
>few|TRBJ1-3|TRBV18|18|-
TGTGCCAGCTCATTATCCCACGCTCGGGGGGCTGTTGGAAACACCATATATTTT
CASSLSHARGAVGNTIYF
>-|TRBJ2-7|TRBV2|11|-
TGTGCCAGCAGTGAGAGGGCCGAGCAGTACTTC
CASSERAEQYF
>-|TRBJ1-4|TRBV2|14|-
TGTGCCAGCAGTGGGACAGAGGAGGAAGAAAAACTGTTTTTT
CASSGTEEEEKLFF
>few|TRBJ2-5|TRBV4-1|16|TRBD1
TGCGCCAGCAGCCAAGTGTGGGACAGAATACAAGAGACCCAGTACTTC
CASSQVWDRIQETQYF
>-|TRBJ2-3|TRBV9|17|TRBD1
TGTGCCAGCAGCAGCCCCCCCGACAGGGGGACCACAGATACGCAGTATTTT
CASSSPPDRGTTDTQYF
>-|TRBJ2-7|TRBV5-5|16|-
TGTGCCAGCAGCCCCCCCAGAGAAGGAGTCCTATACGAGCAGTACTTC
CASSPPREGVLYEQYF
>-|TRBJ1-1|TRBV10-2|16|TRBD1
TGCGCCAGCAGTGAGCAACCGGGACAGGGGGCCACTGAAGCTTTCTTT
CASSEQPGQGATEAFF
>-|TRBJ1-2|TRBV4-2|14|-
TGTGCCAGCAGCCCCTCCGGGGAGCACTATGGCTACACCTTC
CASSPSGEHYGYTF
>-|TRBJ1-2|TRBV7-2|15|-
TGTGCCAGCAGCTTATTTACAGTTTGGGCCCATGGCTACACCTTC
CASSLFTVWAHGYTF
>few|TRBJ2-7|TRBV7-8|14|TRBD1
TGTGCCAGCAGCTTACAGGGGGTTCCCTACGAGCAGTACTTC
CASSLQGVPYEQYF
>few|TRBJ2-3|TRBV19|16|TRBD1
TGTGCCAGTAGTACCGACAGGGAATCTAGCACAGATACGCAGTATTTT
CASSTDRESSTDTQYF
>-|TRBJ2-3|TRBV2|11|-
TGTGCCAGCAGTACTAGAGATACGCAGTATTTT
CASSTRDTQYF
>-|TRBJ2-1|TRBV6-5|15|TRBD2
TGTGCCAGCAGTTATGCCCTAGCGGGAAGCAATGAGCAGTTCTTC
CASSYALAGSNEQFF
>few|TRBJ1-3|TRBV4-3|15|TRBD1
TGCGCCAGCAGCCAACCCGGGACAGATGGAAACACCATATATTTT
CASSQPGTDGNTIYF
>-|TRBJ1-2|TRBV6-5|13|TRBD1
TGTGCCAGCAGGAGGGGACAGGACTATGGCTACACCTTC
CASRRGQDYGYTF
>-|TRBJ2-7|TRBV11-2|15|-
TGTGCCAGCAGCTTCGGCGGCTATAGGTCCTACGAGCAGTACTTC
CASSFGGYRSYEQYF
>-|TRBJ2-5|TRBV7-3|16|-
TGTGCCAGCAGGGCCCGACAGTCCAACGTTCAAGAGACCCAGTACTTC
CASRARQSNVQETQYF
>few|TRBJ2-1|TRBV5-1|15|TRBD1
TGCGCCAGCAGCTACAACGGTAGGGGGCGGAATGAGCAGTTCTTC
CASSYNGRGRNEQFF
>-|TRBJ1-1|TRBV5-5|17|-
TGTGCCAGCAGCTTGGCCAAGAACACCAGGGGCCTCACTGAAGCTTTCTTT
CASSLAKNTRGLTEAFF
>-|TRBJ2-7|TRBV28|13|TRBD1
TGTGCCAGCAAATCACAGGGGTCCTACGAGCAGTACTTC
CASKSQGSYEQYF
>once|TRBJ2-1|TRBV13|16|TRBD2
TGTGCCAGCAGCCACGGACTAGCGGGGTCCTACAATGAGCAGTTCTTC
CASSHGLAGSYNEQFF
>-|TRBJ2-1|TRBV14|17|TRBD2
TGTGCCAGCAGCCTCCAAACGATAGCGGGAGAGTACAATGAGCAGTTCTTC
CASSLQTIAGEYNEQFF
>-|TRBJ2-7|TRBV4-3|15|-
TGCGCCAGCAGCCAAGAAGGGAAAGGGGTGTACGAGCAGTACTTC
CASSQEGKGVYEQYF
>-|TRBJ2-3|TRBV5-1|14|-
TGCGCCAGCAGCTTGGAGCCGGTGAAAGATACGCAGTATTTT
CASSLEPVKDTQYF
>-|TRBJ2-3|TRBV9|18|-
TGTGCCAGCAGCAACCCCGGAGGGGTGATACCTAGCACAGATACGCAGTATTTT
CASSNPGGVIPSTDTQYF
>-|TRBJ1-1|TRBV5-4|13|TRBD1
TGTGCCAGCAGAACAGGGGTGAACACTGAAGCTTTCTTT
CASRTGVNTEAFF
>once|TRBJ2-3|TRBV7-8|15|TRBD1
TGTGCCAGCAGCTTTTTGACAGGGCGTGTAGATACGCAGTATTTT
CASSFLTGRVDTQYF
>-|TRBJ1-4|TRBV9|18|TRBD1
TGTGCCAGCAGCCTTTCTACCAGGGGGCCCTTAGGAGGGGAAAAACTGTTTTTT
CASSLSTRGPLGGEKLFF
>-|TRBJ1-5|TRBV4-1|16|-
TGCGCCAGCAGCCAAGGTTTTCGGGGTAGCAATCAGCCCCAGCATTTT
CASSQGFRGSNQPQHF
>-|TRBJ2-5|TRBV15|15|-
TGTGCCACCAGCAGAGACCGGGAGCGAGTGGAGACCCAGTACTTC
CATSRDRERVETQYF
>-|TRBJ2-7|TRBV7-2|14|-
TGTGCCAGCAGCTTAGTTCGGGAGTCCCTCGAGCAGTACTTC
CASSLVRESLEQYF
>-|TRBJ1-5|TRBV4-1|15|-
TGCGCCAGCAGCCAAGCGCTGTCCGCGCGTCAGCCCCAGCATTTT
CASSQALSARQPQHF
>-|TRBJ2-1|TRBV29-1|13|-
TGCAGCGTGAGGGATACCGTGGTCAATGAGCAGTTCTTC
CSVRDTVVNEQFF
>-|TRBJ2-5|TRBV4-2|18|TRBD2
TGTGCCAGCAGCCCTAGGACTAGCGGGGGCCGAAACCAAGAGACCCAGTACTTC
CASSPRTSGGRNQETQYF
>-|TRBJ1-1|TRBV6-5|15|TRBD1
TGTGCCAGCAGTTACCGCGGGACAGGGGAAAGGGAAGCTTTCTTT
CASSYRGTGEREAFF
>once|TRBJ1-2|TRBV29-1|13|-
TGCAGCGTTGGGAGGGATGTAGGGGATGGCTACACCTTC
CSVGRDVGDGYTF
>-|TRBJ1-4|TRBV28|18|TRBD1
TGTGCCAGCAGTTTCAGCCACAGGGGACATACAACTAATGAAAAACTGTTTTTT
CASSFSHRGHTTNEKLFF
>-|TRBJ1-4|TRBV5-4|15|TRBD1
TGTGCCAGCAGTCGGACAGGGGAAACTAATGAAAAACTGTTTTTT
CASSRTGETNEKLFF
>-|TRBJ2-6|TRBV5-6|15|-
TGTGCCAGCAGAGTGACAGCCACTGGGGCCAACGTCCTGACTTTC
CASRVTATGANVLTF
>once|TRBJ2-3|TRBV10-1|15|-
TGCGCCAGCACTGAAGGGGTGGGCAGCACAGATACGCAGTATTTT
CASTEGVGSTDTQYF
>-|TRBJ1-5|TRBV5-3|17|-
TGTGCCAGAAGCTTGCGGACAAGCTGGATGAGCAATCAGCCCCAGCATTTT
CARSLRTSWMSNQPQHF
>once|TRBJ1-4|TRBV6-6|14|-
TGTGCCAGCAGTTACGTCCAGGGACTTGAAAAACTGTTTTTT
CASSYVQGLEKLFF
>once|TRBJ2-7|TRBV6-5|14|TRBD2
TGTGCCAGCAGGGGGACTAGCGGCTCCTACGAGCAGTACTTC
CASRGTSGSYEQYF
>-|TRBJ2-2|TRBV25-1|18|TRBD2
TGTGCCAGCATAAGGGCTAGCGGGATTAGGGGTAGAACCGGGGAGCTGTTTTTT
CASIRASGIRGRTGELFF
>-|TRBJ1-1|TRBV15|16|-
TGTGCCACCAGCAGAGCTGGACGCAGGGTAGGGACTGAAGCTTTCTTT
CATSRAGRRVGTEAFF
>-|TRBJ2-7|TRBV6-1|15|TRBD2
TGTGCCAGCAGAACTAGCGGGAGGCCATTCAGCGAGCAGTACTTC
CASRTSGRPFSEQYF
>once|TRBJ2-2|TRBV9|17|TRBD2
TGTGCCAGCAGCCCCCGAGGGGGTAGCGGGAACTCCGGGGAGCTGTTTTTT
CASSPRGGSGNSGELFF
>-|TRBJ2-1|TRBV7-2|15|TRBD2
TGTGCCAGCAGCTTACTAGCGGGAGGGCCGAATGAGCAGTTCTTC
CASSLLAGGPNEQFF
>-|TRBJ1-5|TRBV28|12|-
TGTGCCAGCAGTCAGGACCAGGGGAATCCGCATTTT
CASSQDQGNPHF
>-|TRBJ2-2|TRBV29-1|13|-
TGCAGCGTTGTGGGACTGAAGACCGGGGAGCTGTTTTTT
CSVVGLKTGELFF
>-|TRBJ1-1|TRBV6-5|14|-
TGTGCCAGCAATATCGCCAGGGTGAGCACTGAAGCTTTCTTT
CASNIARVSTEAFF
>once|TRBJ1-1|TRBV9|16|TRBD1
TGTGCCAGCAGCGACGGACAGGGGGCACTCTTAGGTGAAGCTTTCTTT
CASSDGQGALLGEAFF
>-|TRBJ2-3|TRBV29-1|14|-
TGCAGCGTGAAAGCGAGCGGGAGCACAGATACGCAGTATTTT
CSVKASGSTDTQYF
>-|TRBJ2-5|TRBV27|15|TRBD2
TGTGCCACCGGGACCTTTGCGGGGGATCAAGAGACCCAGTACTTC
CATGTFAGDQETQYF